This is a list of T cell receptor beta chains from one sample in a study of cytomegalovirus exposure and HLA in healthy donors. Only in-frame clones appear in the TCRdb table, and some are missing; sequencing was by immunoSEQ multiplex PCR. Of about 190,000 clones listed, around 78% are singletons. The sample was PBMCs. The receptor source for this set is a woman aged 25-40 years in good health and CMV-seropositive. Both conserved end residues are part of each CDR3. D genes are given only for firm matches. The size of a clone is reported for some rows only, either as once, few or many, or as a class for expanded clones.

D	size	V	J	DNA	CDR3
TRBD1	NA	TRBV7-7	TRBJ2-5	TGTGCTAGCAGCTACGACAGGGTTTCAGAGACCCAGTACTTC	CASSYDRVSETQYF
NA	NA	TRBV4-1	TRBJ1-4	TGCGCCAGCAGCCCATATTTGGGAGGGGATGGTGAAAAACTGTTTTTT	CASSPYLGGDGEKLFF
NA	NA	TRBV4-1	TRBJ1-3	TGCGCCAGCAGCCAAGGACGACAGGCTAATGGAAACACCATATATTTT	CASSQGRQANGNTIYF
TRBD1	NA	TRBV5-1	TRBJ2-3	TGCGCCAGCAGCTATGGACAGGGTGTCACAGATACGCAGTATTTT	CASSYGQGVTDTQYF
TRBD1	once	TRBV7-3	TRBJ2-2	TGTGCCAGCAGCTTAGCAGGGGGCGAAGGCACCGGGGAGCTGTTTTTT	CASSLAGGEGTGELFF
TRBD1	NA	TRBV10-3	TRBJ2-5	TGTGCCATCAGTGACTTCGACAGGGGTGATAAAGAGACCCAGTACTTC	CAISDFDRGDKETQYF
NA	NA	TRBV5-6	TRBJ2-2	NA	CASGRGRRAGELFF
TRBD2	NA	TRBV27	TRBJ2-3	TGTGCCAGCAGTTCTCGACTAGCGGGAGGCACAGATACGCAGTATTTT	CASSSRLAGGTDTQYF
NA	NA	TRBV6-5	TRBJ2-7	TGTGCCAGCTCGGTCGATAGTTCCTCAACCTACGAGCAGTACTTC	CASSVDSSSTYEQYF
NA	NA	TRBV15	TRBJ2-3	TGTGCCACCAGCGATACCCACGGGGCAGATACGCAGTATTTT	CATSDTHGADTQYF
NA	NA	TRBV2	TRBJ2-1	TGTGCCAGCTCAACCCCAGGGGACAATGAGCAGTTCTTC	CASSTPGDNEQFF
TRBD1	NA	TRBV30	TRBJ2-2	TGTGCCTGGAGGGCCCAGGGGGTGGGCACCGGGGAGCTGTTTTTT	CAWRAQGVGTGELFF
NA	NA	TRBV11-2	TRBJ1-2	TGTGCCAGCAGCTTAGAGTCGGTCCCTTCTGGCTACACCTTC	CASSLESVPSGYTF
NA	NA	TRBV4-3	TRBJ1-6	TGCGCCAGCAGTGGAATTGACTCTAATTCACCCCTCCACTTT	CASSGIDSNSPLHF
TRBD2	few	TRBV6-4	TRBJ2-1	TGTGCCAGCAGCGAGTTTAGCGGGGGAAATAATGAGCAGTTCTTC	CASSEFSGGNNEQFF
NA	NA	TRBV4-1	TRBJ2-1	TGCGCCAGCAGCCGATTCGAGCGGAACAATGAGCAGTTCTTC	CASSRFERNNEQFF
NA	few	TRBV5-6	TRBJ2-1	TGTGCCAGCAGCCGAGGTCAATTGCGTAGCAATGAGCAGTTCTTC	CASSRGQLRSNEQFF
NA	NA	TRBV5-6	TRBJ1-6	TGTGCCAGCACCCAGAATAATTCACCCCTCCACTTT	CASTQNNSPLHF
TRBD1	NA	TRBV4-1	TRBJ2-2	TGCGCCAGCAGCCAGAGCAAAGGACAGGGAACCGGGGAGCTGTTTTTT	CASSQSKGQGTGELFF
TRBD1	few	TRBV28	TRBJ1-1	TGTGCCAGCCCACCAAATACCCAGGGGGACACTGAAGCTTTCTTT	CASPPNTQGDTEAFF
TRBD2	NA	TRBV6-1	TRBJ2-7	TGTGCCAGCAGTGAAGCAGCGGCTAGCGGGAGGGACGAGCAGTACTTC	CASSEAAASGRDEQYF
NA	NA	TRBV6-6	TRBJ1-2	TGTGCCAGCAGTTACACTTCGGGGACACTATATGGCTACACCTTC	CASSYTSGTLYGYTF
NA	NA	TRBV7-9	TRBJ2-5	TGTGCCAGCAGCTTATCGGGAGACAGACCCTTGTACTTC	CASSLSGDRPLYF
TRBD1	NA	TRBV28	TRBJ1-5	TGTGCCAGCAGTATGGGACAGGGGGACAATCAGCCCCAGCATTTT	CASSMGQGDNQPQHF
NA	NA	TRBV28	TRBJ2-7	TGTGCCAGCAGGGTGACAGCCTCCTACGAGCAGTACTTC	CASRVTASYEQYF
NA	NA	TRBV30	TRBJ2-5	TGTGCCTGGAGTCCAGGGCAAGAGACCCAGTACTTC	CAWSPGQETQYF
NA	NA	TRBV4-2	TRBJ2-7	TGTGCCAGCAGCCGTGGGTCGGGGAGCTCCTACGAGCAGTACTTC	CASSRGSGSSYEQYF
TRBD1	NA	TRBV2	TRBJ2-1	TGTGCCAGCAGGGCTGGGACAGGGCCCTACAATGAGCAGTTCTTC	CASRAGTGPYNEQFF
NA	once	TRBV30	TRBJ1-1	TGTGCCTGGAGTTGGACAGCGGTGAACACTGAAGCTTTCTTT	CAWSWTAVNTEAFF
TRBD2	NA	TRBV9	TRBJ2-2	TGTGCCAGCAGCGTTTGGACTAGCGGGAGCCCCGGGGAGCTGTTTTTT	CASSVWTSGSPGELFF
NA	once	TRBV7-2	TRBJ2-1	TGTGCCAGCAGCTTACCGAGTTCTAATGAGCAGTTCTTC	CASSLPSSNEQFF
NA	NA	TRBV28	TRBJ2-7	TGTGCCAGCAGTCCATCACAGGGGGGGTCCTACGAGCAGTACTTC	CASSPSQGGSYEQYF
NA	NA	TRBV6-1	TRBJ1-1	TGTGCCAGCAGTGAAGGGCAGGAAAACACTGAAGCTTTCTTT	CASSEGQENTEAFF
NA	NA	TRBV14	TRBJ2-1	TGTGCCAGCAGCCAAGTCAAGGCGGCCTCGCAGTTCTTC	CASSQVKAASQFF
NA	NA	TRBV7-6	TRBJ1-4	TGTGCCAGCAGCTTTTCACAGTTTAATGAAAAACTGTTTTTT	CASSFSQFNEKLFF
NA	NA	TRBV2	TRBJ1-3	TGTGCCAGCAGTGAGCTCCGGGGGGGAAACACCATATATTTT	CASSELRGGNTIYF
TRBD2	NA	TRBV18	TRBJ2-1	TGTGCCAGCTCACCGCTCCCGGGAGGGGTTAACTATGAGCAGTTCTTC	CASSPLPGGVNYEQFF
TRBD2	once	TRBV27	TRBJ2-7	TGTGCCAGCAGTCCCCAAGCGGGAGGGCCCTACGAGCAGTACTTC	CASSPQAGGPYEQYF
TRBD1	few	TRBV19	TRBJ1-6	TGTGCCAGTAGTACGCGGGACAGGGGGTCACCCCTCCACTTT	CASSTRDRGSPLHF
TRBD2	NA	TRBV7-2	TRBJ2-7	TGTGCCAGCAGCCTCCAAGCGGGGGCCTACGAGCAGTACTTC	CASSLQAGAYEQYF
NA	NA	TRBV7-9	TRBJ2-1	TGTTCCAGCAGCTTAGATCTTTTCCGAGACACACACAATGAGCAGTTCTTC	CSSSLDLFRDTHNEQFF
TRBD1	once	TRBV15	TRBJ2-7	TGTGCCACCAGCGACGGGACAGGGATATCATACGAGCAGTACTTC	CATSDGTGISYEQYF
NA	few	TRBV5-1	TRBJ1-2	TGCGCCAGCACCCCGGCAGGGGTAGATGTCTACACCTTC	CASTPAGVDVYTF
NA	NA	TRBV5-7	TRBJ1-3	TGTGCCAGCAGCTTGGTAGCCGGAAACACCATATATTTT	CASSLVAGNTIYF
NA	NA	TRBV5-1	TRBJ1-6	TGCGCCGGCCCTCAGTGGCCCCGATCGTATAATTCACCCCTCCACTTT	CAGPQWPRSYNSPLHF
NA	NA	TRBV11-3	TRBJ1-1	TGTGCCAGCAGCTTTGGTAGGGGCACTGAAGCTTTCTTT	CASSFGRGTEAFF
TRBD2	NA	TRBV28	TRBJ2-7	TGTGCCAGCAACCCCGCCAGGGCGGGAGGTAAGGAGCAGTACTTC	CASNPARAGGKEQYF
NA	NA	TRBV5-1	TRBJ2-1	TGCGCCAGCAGCCCGACTGACAGTAGCTCCTACAATGAGCAGTTCTTC	CASSPTDSSSYNEQFF
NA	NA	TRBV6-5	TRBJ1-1	TGTGCCAGCTACAGGAATGGTAAAGCTGAAGCTTTCTTT	CASYRNGKAEAFF
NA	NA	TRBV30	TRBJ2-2	TGTGCCTGGAGTGGGGCTGTGGAGCTGTTTTTT	CAWSGAVELFF